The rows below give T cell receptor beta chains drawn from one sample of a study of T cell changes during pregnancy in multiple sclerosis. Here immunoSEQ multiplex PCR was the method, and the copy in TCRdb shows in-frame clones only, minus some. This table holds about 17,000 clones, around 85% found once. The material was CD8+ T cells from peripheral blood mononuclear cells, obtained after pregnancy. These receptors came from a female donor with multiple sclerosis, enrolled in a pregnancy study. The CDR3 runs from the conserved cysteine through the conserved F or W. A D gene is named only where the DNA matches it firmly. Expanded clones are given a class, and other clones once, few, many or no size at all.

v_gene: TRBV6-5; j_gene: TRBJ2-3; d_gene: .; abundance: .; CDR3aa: CASSYSGSEYTDTQYF; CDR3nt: TGTGCCAGCAGTTACTCGGGTAGCGAATACACAGATACGCAGTATTTT
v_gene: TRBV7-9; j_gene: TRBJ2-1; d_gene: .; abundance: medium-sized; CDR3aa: CASSSARVIDNEQFF; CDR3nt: TGTGCCAGCAGCTCGGCCAGGGTGATTGACAATGAGCAGTTCTTC
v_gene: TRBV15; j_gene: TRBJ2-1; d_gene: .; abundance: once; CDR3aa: CATSRGTYNEQFF; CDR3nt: TGTGCCACCTCTCGGGGTACATACAATGAGCAGTTCTTC
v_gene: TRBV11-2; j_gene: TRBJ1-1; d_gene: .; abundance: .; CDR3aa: CASSPGTGQLEAFF; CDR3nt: TGTGCCAGCAGCCCAGGGACCGGACAGCTTGAAGCTTTCTTT
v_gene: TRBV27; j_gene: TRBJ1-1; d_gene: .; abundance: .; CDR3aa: CASRNGGGRNTEAFF; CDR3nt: TGTGCCAGCAGGAACGGGGGAGGCCGTAACACTGAAGCTTTCTTT
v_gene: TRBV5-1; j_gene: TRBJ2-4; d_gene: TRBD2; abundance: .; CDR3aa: CASSLAGGRSKNIQYF; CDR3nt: TGCGCCAGCAGCTTGGCCGGCGGGAGATCAAAAAACATTCAGTACTTC
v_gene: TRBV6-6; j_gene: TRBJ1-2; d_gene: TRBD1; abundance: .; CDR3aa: CASSPNFDRVYGYTF; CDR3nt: TGTGCCAGCAGCCCCAACTTCGACAGGGTGTACGGCTACACCTTC
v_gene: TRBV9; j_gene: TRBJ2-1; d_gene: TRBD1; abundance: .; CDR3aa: CASSALTGVSGNEQFF; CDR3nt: TGTGCCAGCAGCGCCCTGACAGGGGTCTCGGGGAATGAGCAGTTCTTC
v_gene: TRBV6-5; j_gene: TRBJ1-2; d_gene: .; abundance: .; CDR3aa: CASSYSIGFNYGYTF; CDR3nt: TGTGCCAGCAGTTACTCGATCGGGTTCAACTATGGCTACACCTTC
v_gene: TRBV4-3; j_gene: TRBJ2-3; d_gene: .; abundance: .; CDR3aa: CASSQDFGAAGLDTQYF; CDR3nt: TGCGCCAGCAGCCAAGATTTCGGCGCGGCAGGGTTGGATACGCAGTATTTT
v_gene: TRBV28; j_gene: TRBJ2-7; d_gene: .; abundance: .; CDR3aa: CASNHPGDSRFSYEQYF; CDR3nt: TGTGCCAGCAACCACCCGGGGGACAGTCGGTTTTCCTACGAGCAGTACTTC
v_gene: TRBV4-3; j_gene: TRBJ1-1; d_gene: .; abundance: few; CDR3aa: CASSQEGGVLEAFF; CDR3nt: TGCGCCAGCAGCCAAGAGGGAGGGGTATTAGAAGCTTTCTTT
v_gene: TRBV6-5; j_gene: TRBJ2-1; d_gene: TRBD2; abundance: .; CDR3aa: CASSYTSGRGNEQFF; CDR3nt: TGTGCCAGCAGTTACACTAGCGGGAGGGGGAATGAGCAGTTCTTC
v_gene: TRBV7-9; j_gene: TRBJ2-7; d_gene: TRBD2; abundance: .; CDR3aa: CASSLGLAGAEQYF; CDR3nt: TGTGCCAGCAGCTTAGGACTAGCGGGAGCCGAGCAGTACTTC
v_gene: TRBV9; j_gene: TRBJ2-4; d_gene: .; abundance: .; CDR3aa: CASSVAGGAPGDIQYF; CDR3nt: TGTGCCAGCAGCGTAGCGGGGGGCGCTCCTGGGGACATTCAGTACTTC
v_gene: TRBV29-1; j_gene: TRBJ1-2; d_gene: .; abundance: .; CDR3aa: CSVEGLGNGYTF; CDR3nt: TGCAGCGTTGAAGGACTGGGTAACGGCTACACCTTC
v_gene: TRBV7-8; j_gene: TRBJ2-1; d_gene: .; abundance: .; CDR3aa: CASSLEGGTPSSYNEQFF; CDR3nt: TGTGCCAGCAGCTTAGAGGGGGGGACACCGAGCTCCTACAATGAGCAGTTCTTC
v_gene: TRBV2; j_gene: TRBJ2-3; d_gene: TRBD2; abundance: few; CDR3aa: CASSVTTLWAGSGSTDTQYF; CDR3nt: TGTGCCAGCAGTGTTACAACTTTGTGGGCCGGTAGCGGGAGCACAGATACGCAGTATTTT
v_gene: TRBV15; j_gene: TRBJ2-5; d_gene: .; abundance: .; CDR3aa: CATSSSSSSVGFMETQYF; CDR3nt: TGTGCCACCAGCAGTTCCTCTTCTAGCGTAGGGTTTATGGAGACCCAGTACTTC
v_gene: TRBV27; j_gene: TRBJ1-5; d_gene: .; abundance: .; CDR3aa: CASSQGGQPQHF; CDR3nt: TGTGCCAGCAGTCAGGGTGGACAGCCCCAGCATTTT
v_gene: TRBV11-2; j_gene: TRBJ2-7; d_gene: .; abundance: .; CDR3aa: CASSLEPGSSYEQYF; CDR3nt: TGTGCCAGCAGCTTAGAGCCGGGTAGCTCCTACGAGCAGTACTTC
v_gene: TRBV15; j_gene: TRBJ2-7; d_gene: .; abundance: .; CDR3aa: CATSSEIARAYEQYF; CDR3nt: TGTGCCACCAGCAGCGAAATAGCCCGGGCCTACGAGCAGTACTTC
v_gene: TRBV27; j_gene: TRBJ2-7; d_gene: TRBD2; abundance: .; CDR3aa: CASSLLLTSGIGEQYF; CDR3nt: TGTGCCAGCAGTTTATTACTGACTAGCGGGATAGGAGAGCAGTACTTC
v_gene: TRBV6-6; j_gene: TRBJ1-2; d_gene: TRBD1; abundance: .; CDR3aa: CASSPDRAGYGYTF; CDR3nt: TGTGCCAGCAGTCCGGACAGGGCCGGTTATGGCTACACCTTC
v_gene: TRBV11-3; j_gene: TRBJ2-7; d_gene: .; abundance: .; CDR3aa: CASSLLQENLYEQYF; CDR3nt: TGTGCCAGCAGCTTGCTCCAAGAAAACTTATACGAGCAGTACTTC
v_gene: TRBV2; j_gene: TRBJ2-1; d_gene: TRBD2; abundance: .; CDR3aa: CASSERLAGYNEQFF; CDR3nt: TGTGCCAGCAGTGAACGACTAGCGGGCTACAATGAGCAGTTCTTC
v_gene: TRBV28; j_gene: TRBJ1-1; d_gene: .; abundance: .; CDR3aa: CASSSYSVSRVNTEAFF; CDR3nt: TGTGCCAGCAGTTCCTACTCCGTGAGCAGGGTAAACACTGAAGCTTTCTTT
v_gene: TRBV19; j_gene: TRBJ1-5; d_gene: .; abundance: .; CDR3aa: CASSIQGWQPQHF; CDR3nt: TGTGCCAGTAGTATCCAGGGGTGGCAGCCCCAGCATTTT
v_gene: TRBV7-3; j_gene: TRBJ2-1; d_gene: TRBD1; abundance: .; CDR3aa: CASSLEDRGITYNEQFF; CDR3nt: TGTGCCAGCAGCCTCGAGGACAGGGGAATTACCTACAATGAGCAGTTCTTC
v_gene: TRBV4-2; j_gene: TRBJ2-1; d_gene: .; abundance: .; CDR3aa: CASSQNEGEGWFYNEQFF; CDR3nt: TGTGCCAGCAGCCAGAATGAGGGGGAGGGGTGGTTCTACAATGAGCAGTTCTTC
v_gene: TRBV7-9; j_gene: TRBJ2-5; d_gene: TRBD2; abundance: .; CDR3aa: CASGLATETQYF; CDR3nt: TGTGCCAGCGGACTAGCGACGGAGACCCAGTACTTC
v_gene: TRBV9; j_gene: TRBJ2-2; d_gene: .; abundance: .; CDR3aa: CASSVAKTGRDYGELFF; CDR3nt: TGTGCCAGCAGCGTAGCTAAAACAGGGAGGGACTACGGGGAGCTGTTTTTT
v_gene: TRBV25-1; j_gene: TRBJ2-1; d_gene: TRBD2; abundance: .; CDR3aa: CASSGAEGAGYDEQFF; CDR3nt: TGTGCCAGCAGTGGGGCAGAGGGAGCGGGGTACGATGAGCAGTTCTTC
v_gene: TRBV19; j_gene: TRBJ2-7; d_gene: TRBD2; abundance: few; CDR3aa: CASSPRSSGGADEQYF; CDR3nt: TGTGCCAGTAGTCCCCGGTCTAGCGGGGGGGCCGACGAGCAGTACTTC
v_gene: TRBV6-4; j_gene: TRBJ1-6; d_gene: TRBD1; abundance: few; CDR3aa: CASSENPGTANSPLHF; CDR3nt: TGTGCCAGCAGTGAAAATCCCGGGACAGCTAATTCACCCCTCCACTTT
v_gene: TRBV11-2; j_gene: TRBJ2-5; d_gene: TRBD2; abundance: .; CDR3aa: CASSLVTSRETQYF; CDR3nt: TGTGCCAGCAGCTTAGTGACTAGCCGGGAGACCCAGTACTTC
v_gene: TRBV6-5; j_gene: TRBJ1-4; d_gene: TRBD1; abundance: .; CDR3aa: CASSYITTGEELFF; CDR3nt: TGTGCCAGCAGTTACATTACGACAGGGGAGGAACTGTTTTTT
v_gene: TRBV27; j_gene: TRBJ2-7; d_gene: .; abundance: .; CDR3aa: CASSLSNGYEQYF; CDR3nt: TGTGCCAGCAGTTTATCGAACGGCTACGAGCAGTACTTC